A selection of T cell receptor beta chains follows, all from one sample in a study of cytomegalovirus exposure and HLA in healthy donors. Clones were sequenced by immunoSEQ multiplex PCR, and TCRdb holds only the in-frame ones, with some missing. The profile shows around 260,000 clones, 80% of them singletons. The sequenced sample consisted of PBMCs. All receptors derive from a girl aged 2 to 9 in good health and CMV-seronegative. The CDR3 runs from the conserved cysteine through the conserved F or W. A D gene is named only where the DNA matches it firmly. The size of a clone is reported for some rows only, either as once, few or many, or as a class for expanded clones.

v_gene	len	j_gene	abundance	d_gene	CDR3aa	CDR3nt
TRBV5-5	20	TRBJ1-4	once	.	CASSPPSRIQAVTDNEKLFF	TGTGCCAGCAGCCCCCCTTCTCGGATTCAGGCTGTCACGGATAATGAAAAACTGTTTTTT
TRBV13	16	TRBJ2-7	.	TRBD2	CASSASGLAVNYEQYF	TGTGCCAGCAGCGCCTCGGGACTAGCGGTAAACTACGAGCAGTACTTC
TRBV5-1	15	TRBJ1-1	.	.	CASSWGGGKNTEAFF	TGCGCCAGCAGCTGGGGTGGGGGGAAGAACACTGAAGCTTTCTTT
TRBV30	14	TRBJ2-7	once	.	CAWSVGADGYEQYF	TGTGCCTGGAGTGTAGGGGCTGACGGCTACGAGCAGTACTTC
TRBV7-7	14	TRBJ2-5	.	TRBD1	CASSLNTGVETQYF	TGTGCCAGCAGCCTTAATACAGGGGTAGAGACCCAGTACTTC
TRBV6-5	14	TRBJ1-1	once	.	CASSYSIRETEAFF	TGTGCCAGCAGTTACTCTATCCGGGAAACTGAAGCTTTCTTT
TRBV10-3	13	TRBJ2-3	.	TRBD2	CAITSGFTDTQYF	TGTGCCATCACTAGCGGGTTCACAGATACGCAGTATTTT
TRBV28	14	TRBJ2-1	.	TRBD2	CASSWLRSGGEQFF	TGTGCCAGCAGTTGGCTCCGGAGCGGGGGTGAGCAGTTCTTC
TRBV5-1	15	TRBJ2-5	.	TRBD2	CASSLGLAEMKTQYF	TGCGCCAGCAGCTTAGGACTAGCGGAAATGAAGACCCAGTACTTC
TRBV19	15	TRBJ2-5	few	TRBD2	CASSRTSGSMETQYF	TGTGCCAGTAGTAGAACTAGCGGGAGTATGGAGACCCAGTACTTC
TRBV7-9	15	TRBJ2-1	few	.	CASIPTTFIYNEQFF	TGTGCCAGCATCCCAACAACGTTTATTTACAATGAGCAGTTCTTC
TRBV7-3	15	TRBJ2-7	.	.	CASSFRDQLSYEQYF	TGTGCCAGCAGCTTCCGGGATCAGCTGTCCTACGAGCAGTACTTC
TRBV5-4	14	TRBJ1-2	.	TRBD1	CASTGNPGGSGYTF	TGTGCCAGCACCGGGAACCCAGGGGGCAGTGGCTACACCTTC
TRBV19	15	TRBJ2-2	.	.	CASSSGTSVTGELFF	TGTGCCAGTTCCTCCGGGACTTCAGTCACCGGGGAGCTGTTTTTT
TRBV5-1	14	TRBJ2-4	.	.	CASSLVAAKNIQYF	TGCGCCAGCAGCTTGGTGGCTGCCAAAAACATTCAGTACTTC
TRBV7-3	14	TRBJ2-1	.	.	CASSFLGLGNEQFF	TGTGCCAGCAGCTTCCTGGGACTCGGCAATGAGCAGTTCTTC
TRBV13	19	TRBJ2-7	.	.	CASSPSHSYLRTPTYEQYF	TGTGCCAGCAGCCCGAGTCACTCCTACCTCCGCACTCCCACTTACGAGCAGTACTTC
TRBV19	13	TRBJ1-1	.	TRBD1	CASRRQGNAEAFF	TGTGCCAGTAGGAGACAGGGCAACGCTGAAGCTTTCTTT
TRBV5-5	13	TRBJ2-7	.	TRBD1	CASRRQGFYEQYF	TGTGCCAGCAGACGACAGGGATTCTACGAGCAGTACTTC
TRBV28	11	TRBJ2-1	.	.	CASSFSPEQFF	TGTGCCAGCAGTTTCTCCCCTGAGCAGTTCTTC
TRBV19	13	TRBJ2-2	.	.	CASSLLNTGELFF	TGTGCCAGTAGTCTCCTGAACACCGGGGAGCTGTTTTTT
TRBV6-5	14	TRBJ1-5	few	TRBD1	CASRGQGSNQPQHF	TGTGCCAGCCGTGGACAGGGTAGCAATCAGCCCCAGCATTTT